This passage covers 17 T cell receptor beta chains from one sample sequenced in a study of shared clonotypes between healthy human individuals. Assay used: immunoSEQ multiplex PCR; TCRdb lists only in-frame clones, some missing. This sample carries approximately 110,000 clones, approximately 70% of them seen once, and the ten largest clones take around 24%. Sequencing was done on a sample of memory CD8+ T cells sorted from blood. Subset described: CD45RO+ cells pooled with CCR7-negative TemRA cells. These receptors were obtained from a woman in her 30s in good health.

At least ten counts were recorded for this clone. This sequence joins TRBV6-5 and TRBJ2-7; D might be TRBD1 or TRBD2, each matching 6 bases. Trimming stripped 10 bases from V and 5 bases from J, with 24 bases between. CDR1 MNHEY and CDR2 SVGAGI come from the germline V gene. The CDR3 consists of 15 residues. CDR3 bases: TGTGCCACCTCCGAGGGGGATCGGGAGCTCCACGAGCAGTACTTC. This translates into CATSEGDRELHEQYF.

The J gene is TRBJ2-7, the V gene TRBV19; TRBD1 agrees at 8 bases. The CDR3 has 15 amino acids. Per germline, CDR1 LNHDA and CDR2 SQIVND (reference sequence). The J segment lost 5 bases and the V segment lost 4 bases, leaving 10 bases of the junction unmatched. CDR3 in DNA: TGTGCCAGTAGTACTAGGACAGGGATTTACAACGAGCAGTACTTC. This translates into CASSTRTGIYNEQYF.

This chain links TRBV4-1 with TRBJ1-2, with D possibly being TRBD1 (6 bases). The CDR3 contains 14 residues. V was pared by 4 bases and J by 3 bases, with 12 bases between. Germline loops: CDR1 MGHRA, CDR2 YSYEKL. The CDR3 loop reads CASSPTGQDYGYTF. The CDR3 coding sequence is TGCGCCAGCAGCCCAACAGGGCAGGACTATGGCTACACCTTC.

The CDR3 reads CASSPGTGDQPQHF. The CDR3 nucleotides are TGTGCCAGCTCACCCGGGACAGGGGATCAGCCCCAGCATTTT. V and J are TRBV18 and TRBJ1-5, with TRBD1 matching over 10 bases. The CDR3 covers 14 residues. CDR1 KGHSH and CDR2 LQKENI come from the germline V gene. The V and J ends lost 3 bases and 5 bases, in that order; junction bases with no gene match: 1.

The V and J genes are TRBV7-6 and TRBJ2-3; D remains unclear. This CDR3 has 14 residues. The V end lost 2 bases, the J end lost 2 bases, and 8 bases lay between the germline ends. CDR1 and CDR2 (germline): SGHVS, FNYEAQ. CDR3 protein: CASSLFAYTDTQYF. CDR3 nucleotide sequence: TGTGCCAGCAGCTTATTTGCCTACACAGATACGCAGTATTTT.

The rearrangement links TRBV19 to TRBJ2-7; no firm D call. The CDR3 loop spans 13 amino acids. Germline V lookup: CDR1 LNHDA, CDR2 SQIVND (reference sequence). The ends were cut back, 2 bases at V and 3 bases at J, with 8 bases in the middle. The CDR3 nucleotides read TGTGCCAGTAGTATACACAGAAGCTACGAGCAGTACTTC. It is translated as CASSIHRSYEQYF.

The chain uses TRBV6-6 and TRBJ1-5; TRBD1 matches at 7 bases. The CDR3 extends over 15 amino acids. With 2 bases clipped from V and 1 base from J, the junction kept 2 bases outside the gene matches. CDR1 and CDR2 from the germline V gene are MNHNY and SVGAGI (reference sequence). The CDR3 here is CASSYRDSSNQPQHF. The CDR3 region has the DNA TGTGCCAGCAGTTACAGGGACAGCAGCAATCAGCCCCAGCATTTT.

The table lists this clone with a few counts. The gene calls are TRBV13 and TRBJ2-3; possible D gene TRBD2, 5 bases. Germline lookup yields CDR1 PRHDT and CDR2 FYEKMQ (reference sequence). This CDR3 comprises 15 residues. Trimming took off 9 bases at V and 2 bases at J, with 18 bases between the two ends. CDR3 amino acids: CASFSEAVYTDTQYF. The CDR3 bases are TGTGCCAGTTTCTCGGAGGCAGTCTACACAGATACGCAGTATTTT.

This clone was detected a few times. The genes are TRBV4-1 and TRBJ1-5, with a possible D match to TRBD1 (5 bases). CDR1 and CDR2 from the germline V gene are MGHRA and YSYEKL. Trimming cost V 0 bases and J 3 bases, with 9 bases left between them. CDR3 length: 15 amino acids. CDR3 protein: CASSQDRGYNQPQHF. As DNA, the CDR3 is TGCGCCAGCAGCCAAGATCGGGGGTACAATCAGCCCCAGCATTTT.

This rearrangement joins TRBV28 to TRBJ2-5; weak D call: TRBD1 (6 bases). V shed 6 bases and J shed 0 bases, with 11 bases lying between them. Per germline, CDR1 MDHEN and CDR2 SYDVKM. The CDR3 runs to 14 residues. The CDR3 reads CASSYRAYQETQYF. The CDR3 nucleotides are TGTGCCAGCAGCTACAGGGCTTACCAAGAGACCCAGTACTTC.

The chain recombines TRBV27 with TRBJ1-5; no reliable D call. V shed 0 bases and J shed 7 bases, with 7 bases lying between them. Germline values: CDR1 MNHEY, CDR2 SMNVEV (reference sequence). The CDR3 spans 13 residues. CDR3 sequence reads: CASSLSRFQPQHF. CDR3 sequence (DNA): TGTGCCAGCAGTTTATCGAGGTTCCAGCCCCAGCATTTT.

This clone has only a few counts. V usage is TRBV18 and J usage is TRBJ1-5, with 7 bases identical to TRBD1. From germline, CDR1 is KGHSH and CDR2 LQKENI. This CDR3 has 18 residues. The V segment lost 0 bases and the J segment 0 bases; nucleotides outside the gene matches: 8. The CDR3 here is CASSPPETGYYSNQPQHF. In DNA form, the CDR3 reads TGTGCCAGCTCACCACCCGAGACAGGGTATTATAGCAATCAGCCCCAGCATTTT.

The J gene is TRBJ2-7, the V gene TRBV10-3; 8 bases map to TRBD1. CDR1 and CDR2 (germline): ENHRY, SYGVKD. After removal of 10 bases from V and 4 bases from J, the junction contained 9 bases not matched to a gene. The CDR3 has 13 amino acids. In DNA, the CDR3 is TGTGCCACCCTAGGACAGGGAAAATACGAGCAGTACTTC. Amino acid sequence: CATLGQGKYEQYF.

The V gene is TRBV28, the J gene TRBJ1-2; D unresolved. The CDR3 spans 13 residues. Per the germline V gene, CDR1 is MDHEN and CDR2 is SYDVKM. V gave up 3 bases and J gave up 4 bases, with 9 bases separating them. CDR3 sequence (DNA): TGTGCCAGCAGTTTTGACGGAATCTATGGCTACACCTTC. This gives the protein CASSFDGIYGYTF.

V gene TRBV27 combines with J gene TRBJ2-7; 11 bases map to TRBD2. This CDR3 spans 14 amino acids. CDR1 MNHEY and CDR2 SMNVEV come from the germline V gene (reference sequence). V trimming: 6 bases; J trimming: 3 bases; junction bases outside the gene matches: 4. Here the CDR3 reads CASSPLAGDYEQYF. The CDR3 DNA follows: TGTGCCAGCAGCCCACTAGCGGGAGACTACGAGCAGTACTTC.

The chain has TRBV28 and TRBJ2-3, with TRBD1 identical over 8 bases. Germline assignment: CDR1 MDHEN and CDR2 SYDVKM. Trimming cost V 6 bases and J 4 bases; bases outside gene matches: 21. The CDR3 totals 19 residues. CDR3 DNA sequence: TGTGCCAGCAGCGACCCCGCCGCCACCGGGACAGGAGGCCCAGATACGCAGTATTTT. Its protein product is CASSDPAATGTGGPDTQYF.

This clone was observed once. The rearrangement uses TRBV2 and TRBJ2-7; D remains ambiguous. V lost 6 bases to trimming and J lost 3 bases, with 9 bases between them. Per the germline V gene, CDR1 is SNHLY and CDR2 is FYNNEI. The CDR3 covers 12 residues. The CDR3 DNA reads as TGTGCCAGCAGCTCGACGCGCTACGAGCAGTACTTC. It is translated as CASSSTRYEQYF.